This entry features one T cell receptor (beta chain) sequence. CDR1 is LGHDT and CDR2 is YNNKEL in the germline V gene (reference sequence). CDR3 length equals 15 residues. V gave up 1 base and J gave up 0 bases, with 7 bases separating them. The data derive from a study of blood T cell repertoires in COVID-19. Whole-study context: The samples span acute and convalescent COVID-19 from the United States, Italy and Spain. T cells, B-cell-depleted T cells, or PBMCs supplied cDNA or gDNA.

As processed by the authors: Amplified reference gene primers provided the basis for estimating nucleated cell counts. The assay was immunoSEQ multiplex PCR, and TCRdb's table has in-frame clones only and misses some. V, J and clone size derive from that table, while D and trimming were established from the DNA sequence. The top ten clones hold 20% of a sample with approximately 36,000 clones, roughly 90% of them seen once. Sequencing used peripheral blood. This chain connects TRBV3-1 (or the pseudogene TRBV3-2) to TRBJ1-3; TRBD1 is a possible D gene (6 bases). The sequence was obtained from a man in his 60s with acute or convalescent COVID-19. For the CDR3, the DNA is TGTGCCAGCAGCCAAGTGGACAGCTCTGGAAACACCATATATTTT. The encoded protein is CASSQVDSSGNTIYF.